This entry lists 28 T cell receptor beta chains sequenced from one sample in a study of PD-1 blockade in classical Hodgkin lymphoma. Assay used: immunoSEQ multiplex PCR; TCRdb lists only in-frame clones, some missing. The sample lists tens of thousands of clones, nearly 90% seen once, with more than 8% in the top ten. Time point defined: cycle 4 day 1 (C4D1), after more than 5 weeks of nivolumab. With no exception, relapse followed autologous stem cell transplantation in all patients, and brentuximab vedotin exposure varied. The specimen was peripheral blood mononuclear cells (PBMCs), collected before the fourth cycle of nivolumab. The receptors come from a human donor with classical Hodgkin lymphoma.

The V call is TRBV2, the J call TRBJ1-3; possible D gene TRBD1, 5 bases. V was trimmed by 8 bases and J by 0 bases, leaving 11 bases between them. Germline CDR1 and CDR2: SNHLY and FYNNEI. There are 14 residues in the CDR3. The CDR3 loop reads CASRDFRSGNTIYF. CDR3 nucleotides: TGTGCCAGCCGGGACTTTCGCTCTGGAAACACCATATATTTT.

This clone was seen just once. The chain recombines TRBV5-1 with TRBJ1-1; no reliable D call. The CDR3 contains 14 residues. The ends were cut back, 4 bases at V and 2 bases at J, with 12 bases in the middle. Germline V CDR1 and CDR2: SGHRS, YFSETQ. CDR3 sequence (DNA): TGCGCCAGCAGCCTGGGCCCTACAAACACTGAAGCTTTCTTT. This translates into CASSLGPTNTEAFF.

The rearrangement links TRBV30 to TRBJ1-1; the D is unclear. CDR3 length equals 13 residues. Germline V gives CDR1 GTSNPN, CDR2 SVGIG (reference sequence). The ends were cut back, 0 bases at V and 5 bases at J, with 10 bases in the middle. CDR3 nucleotide sequence: TGTGCCTGGAGTGTAGAACACGGGACTGAAGCTTTCTTT. It codes for CAWSVEHGTEAFF. Looking up the rest from reference TRBV30 and TRBJ1-1 gives the full variable domain: SQTIHQWPATLVQPVGSPLSLECTVEGTSNPNLYWYRQAAGRGLQLLFYSVGIGQISSEVPQNLSASRPQDRQFILSSKKLLLSDSGFYLCAWSVEHGTEAFFGQGTRLTVV.

The chain couples TRBV2 to TRBJ2-7; TRBD1 matches at 7 bases. CDR1 and CDR2 from the germline V gene are SNHLY and FYNNEI. Trimming cost V 3 bases and J 3 bases; bases outside gene matches: 11. The CDR3 runs to 16 residues. The CDR3 protein is CASSDNPGTVNYEQYF. The CDR3 nucleotides are TGTGCCAGCAGTGATAATCCCGGGACAGTGAACTACGAGCAGTACTTC.

The chain links TRBV6-6 to TRBJ1-5, with 7 bases fitting TRBD1. Germline V gives CDR1 MNHNY, CDR2 SVGAGI (reference sequence). The ends lost 2 bases at V and 3 bases at J; junction bases unmatched: 1. CDR3 length: 14 residues. CDR3 DNA sequence: TGTGCCAGCAGTTACAGGGGGCTCAATCAGCCCCAGCATTTT. Translation: CASSYRGLNQPQHF.

V is TRBV5-4 and J is TRBJ2-7, with 7 bases fitting TRBD1. The CDR3 consists of 13 residues. Germline loops: CDR1 SGHNT, CDR2 YYREEE (reference sequence). Trimming took 4 bases from V and 12 from J; bases not matched to a gene: 13. Written as DNA, the CDR3 is TGTGCCAGCAGCCCCGGACAGGAGTTTGGGTGGTACTTC. Translating gives CASSPGQEFGWYF.

This clone was seen more than once but under ten times. This chain links TRBV19 with TRBJ2-2, with 7 nucleotides matching TRBD2. The CDR3 consists of 16 residues. The V gene end was trimmed by 1 base and the J gene end by 5 bases; junction bases not matched to a gene: 7. Germline assignment: CDR1 LNHDA and CDR2 SQIVND (reference sequence). CDR3 coding DNA: TGTGCCAGTAGTATAGGGCGGGGGTCTTCTACCGGGGAGCTGTTTTTT. It is translated as CASSIGRGSSTGELFF.

The chain joins TRBV7-9 to TRBJ1-1; D remains ambiguous. Germline assignment: CDR1 SEHNR and CDR2 FQNEAQ (reference sequence). Between the trimmed V and J ends, which lost 1 base and 3 bases, there was a span of 12 bases. This CDR3 contains 15 residues. The CDR3 spells CASSLGPGEDTEAFF. Written as DNA, the CDR3 is TGTGCCAGCAGCTTAGGCCCCGGGGAGGACACTGAAGCTTTCTTT.

The chain has TRBV5-1 and TRBJ1-1; TRBD1 aligns across 11 bases. V lost 4 bases and J lost 1; bases outside the gene matches: 9. The CDR3 loop spans 17 amino acids. Germline CDR1 and CDR2: SGHRS and YFSETQ. The CDR3 DNA reads TGCGCCAGCAGCCAAAGGACAGGGGGCAGGGAGAACACTGAAGCTTTCTTT. Encoded protein: CASSQRTGGRENTEAFF. Full variable domain (missing parts from reference TRBV5-1 and TRBJ1-1): KAGVTQTPRYLIKTRGQQVTLSCSPISGHRSVSWYQQTPGQGLQFLFEYFSETQRNKGNFPGRFSGRQFSNSRSEMNVSTLELGDSALYLCASSQRTGGRENTEAFFGQGTRLTVV.

This chain links TRBV5-4 with TRBJ2-2; D is unresolved. The CDR3 length is 15 residues. The ends were cut back, 3 bases at V and 2 bases at J, with 11 bases in the middle. CDR1 SGHNT and CDR2 YYREEE come from the germline V gene (reference sequence). CDR3 in DNA: TGTGCCAGCAGCTCGCGGTCTCAAAACACCGGGGAGCTGTTTTTT. It specifies CASSSRSQNTGELFF.

J is TRBJ1-1 and V is TRBV5-1, with D unclear. The germline gives CDR1 SGHRS, CDR2 YFSETQ. The CDR3 is made up of 14 amino acids. Trimming stripped 0 bases from V and 1 base from J, with 7 bases between. CDR3 nucleotide sequence: TGCGCCAGCAGCTTGGGGGCCTCGAACACTGAAGCTTTCTTT. This codes for CASSLGASNTEAFF.

The chain uses TRBV5-6 and TRBJ2-7; D is unresolved. V lost 0 bases, J lost 7 bases, and 5 bases lay in between. The CDR3 covers 11 residues. Germline-derived CDR1 and CDR2 are SGHDT and YYEEEE. CDR3: CASSLGPEQYF. In DNA, the CDR3 is TGTGCCAGCAGCTTGGGGCCAGAGCAGTACTTC.

With respect to this clone: Other DNA sequences of this sample code for an identical CDR3. This chain connects TRBV7-7 to TRBJ2-7; tentative D call: TRBD1 (6 bases). The CDR3 is 14 amino acids. Germline-derived CDR1 and CDR2 are SSHAT and FNYEAQ (reference sequence). V was shortened by 0 bases and J by 4 bases, with 10 bases between the two germline ends. CDR3 sequence (DNA): TGTGCCAGCAGCTTAGCGCAGGGGTTGTACGAGCAGTACTTC. Translation: CASSLAQGLYEQYF.

The V gene is TRBV10-3, the J gene TRBJ1-2; D unclear. The germline V gene encodes CDR1 ENHRY and CDR2 SYGVKD. With 3 bases removed from V and 2 bases from J, the gap between germline ends came to 19 bases. The CDR3 totals 17 residues. The CDR3 nucleotides are TGTGCCATCAGTGATATGGCCCGGCTCCAAAGGAACTATGGCTACACCTTC. The encoded protein is CAISDMARLQRNYGYTF.

The rearrangement joins TRBV28 to TRBJ1-6, with D possibly matching TRBD1 (5 bases). The CDR3 is 12 residues long. Trimming took 7 bases from V and 13 from J, leaving 14 bases between them. Germline V gene lookup returns CDR1 MDHEN and CDR2 SYDVKM. The CDR3 DNA is TGTGCCAGCACCCCACCACGGGGCCCCCTCCACTTT. Residues: CASTPPRGPLHF.

The chain recombines TRBV6-5 with TRBJ1-1; a possible D gene is TRBD1 (5 bases). With 2 bases removed from V and 1 base from J, the gap between germline ends came to 11 bases. Germline lookup yields CDR1 MNHEY and CDR2 SVGAGI. The CDR3 is 15 amino acids. The chain's CDR3 is CASSYGGGPNTEAFF. CDR3 DNA: TGTGCCAGCAGTTACGGGGGGGGACCGAACACTGAAGCTTTCTTT.

The genes are TRBV6-6 and TRBJ1-5, with a weak D call TRBD1 (5 bases). The V gene lost 8 bases and the J gene lost 3 bases, with 17 bases spanning the gap. CDR1 is MNHNY and CDR2 is SVGAGI in the germline V gene (reference sequence). The CDR3 has 15 residues. The CDR3 sequence is CASSAPQGNNQPQHF. The DNA of the CDR3 is TGTGCCAGCTCTGCCCCCCAGGGAAACAATCAGCCCCAGCATTTT.

The rearrangement uses TRBV5-1 and TRBJ1-6; the match to TRBD1 covers 8 bases. The CDR3 sequence is 14 residues long. Trimming removed 4 bases from V and 7 bases from J; junction bases left unmatched: 4. Germline CDR1 SGHRS, CDR2 YFSETQ. The CDR3 DNA sequence: TGCGCCAGCAGCGCCGGGACAGGAAATTCACCCCTCCACTTT. It translates to CASSAGTGNSPLHF.

This chain uses TRBV6-5 with TRBJ2-3, with unresolved D. Germline CDR1 reads MNHEY; CDR2 reads SVGAGI. The CDR3 has 15 amino acids. Trimming took off 4 bases at V and 6 bases at J, with 17 bases between the two ends. The DNA of the CDR3 is TGTGCCAGCAGTTCTTCCACAGCTGTCCCGGATACGCAGTATTTT. The encoded protein is CASSSSTAVPDTQYF.

The rearrangement uses TRBV4-1 and TRBJ2-1, with D maybe TRBD2 (7 bases). This CDR3 comprises 16 residues. Germline lookup yields CDR1 MGHRA and CDR2 YSYEKL. Trimming removed 1 base at V and 5 bases at J, with 15 bases between. The CDR3 spells CASSQGEGGPHNEQFF. CDR3 in DNA: TGCGCCAGCAGCCAAGGGGAGGGGGGGCCCCACAATGAGCAGTTCTTC.

V is TRBV6-6 and J is TRBJ1-6; a possible D gene is TRBD1 (5 bases). Trimming shortened V by 8 bases and J by 6 bases, and 17 bases separated the two germline ends. Germline-derived CDR1 and CDR2 are MNHNY and SVGAGI (reference sequence). The CDR3 has 15 amino acids. The CDR3 nucleotides are TGTGCCAGCGGCAGACAGCGCCAACCTAATTCACCCCTCCACTTT. Protein: CASGRQRQPNSPLHF.

V is TRBV5-1 and J is TRBJ1-6, with 8 bases fitting TRBD1. Germline V gives CDR1 SGHRS, CDR2 YFSETQ. This CDR3 has 14 residues. V trimming: 3 bases; J trimming: 7 bases; junction bases outside the gene matches: 3. The CDR3 region is CASSSDRVNSPLHF. In nucleotides, the CDR3 is TGCGCCAGCAGCTCGGACAGGGTGAATTCACCCCTCCACTTT.

This rearrangement joins TRBV5-1 to TRBJ1-5; possibly TRBD1 for D (5 bases). Germline loops: CDR1 SGHRS, CDR2 YFSETQ. The CDR3 runs 14 residues. Trimming took off 4 bases at V and 7 bases at J, with 15 bases between the two ends. The CDR3 DNA reads TGCGCCAGCAGCCTGAACCCAGGGAACCAGCCCCAGCATTTT. Amino acids: CASSLNPGNQPQHF.

This clone has a single count. This chain joins TRBV9 and TRBJ2-5; tentative D call: TRBD1 (5 bases). V lost 1 base and J lost 2, with 6 bases in between. The CDR3 extends over 13 amino acids. Germline V gene sequence: CDR1 SGDLS, CDR2 YYNGEE. For the CDR3, the DNA is TGTGCCAGCAGCGTAAGGGGACAAGAGACCCAGTACTTC. Its protein is CASSVRGQETQYF.

This clone showed up just once. The V gene is TRBV6-1, the J gene TRBJ2-4; TRBD1 matches at 7 bases. Germline V gene sequence: CDR1 MNHNS, CDR2 SASEGT. V shed 5 bases and J 6 bases; nucleotides not matched to a gene: 10. The CDR3 totals 15 residues. As DNA, the CDR3 is TGTGCCAGCAGTCAAAACAGGGGTGGTGGAAACATTCAGTACTTC. This encodes CASSQNRGGGNIQYF.

This clone was found a few times. V is TRBV7-8 and J is TRBJ1-1; 7 bases are shared with TRBD1. Germline V gene sequence: CDR1 SGHVS, CDR2 FQNEAQ. This CDR3 has 13 amino acids. The junction had 5 bases not matched to a gene; V was cut back by 2 bases and J by 8 bases. This chain's CDR3 is CASSLRQGAEAFF. The CDR3 nucleotides are TGTGCCAGCAGCTTAAGACAGGGAGCCGAAGCTTTCTTT.

The J gene is TRBJ2-2, the V gene TRBV27, with D possibly being TRBD1 or TRBD2 (5 bases each). CDR3 length: 13 residues. The ends were cut back, 9 bases at V and 6 bases at J, with 14 bases in the middle. Germline V gives CDR1 MNHEY, CDR2 SMNVEV (reference sequence). The chain's CDR3 is CASRARGPGELFF. The CDR3, as DNA: TGTGCCAGTCGTGCTCGGGGCCCCGGGGAGCTGTTTTTT.

The V gene is TRBV5-1, the J gene TRBJ1-6; 7 bases map to TRBD1. This CDR3 has 15 amino acids. The V segment lost 3 bases and the J segment 10 bases; nucleotides outside the gene matches: 10. In germline, CDR1 is SGHRS, CDR2 YFSETQ. The CDR3 nucleotides read TGCGCCAGCAGCTCTGGACAGGTGGCCGGCTCACCCCTCCACTTT. Translating gives CASSSGQVAGSPLHF.